This T cell receptor (beta chain) was captured by sequencing in a study of breast tumors, draining lymph nodes, adjacent tissues. This clonotype was seen repeatedly, ten times or more. The lymph nodes were axillary draining lymph nodes from breast cancer patients. One entry per CDR3 protein results from TCRdb running MiXCR on the multiplex PCR reads. The sample contains around 190,000 distinct CDR3 sequences, about 33% of which appear only once. The sequence was collected from a female donor with breast cancer. Some clones in this sample may be carry-over from other donors' samples. The sequenced sample consisted of axillary lymph node tissue.

The CDR3, as DNA: TGTGCCAGCAGGCGAGAGGGAGAGACCCAGTACTTC. This sequence encodes CASRREGETQYF. The chain links TRBV3-1 to TRBJ2-5, with D perhaps TRBD2 (5 bases). V gave up 6 bases and J gave up 4 bases, with 9 bases separating them. This CDR3 region has 12 residues. CDR1 and CDR2 (germline): LGHDT, YNNKEL (reference sequence).